This paragraph reports one T cell receptor beta chain. Antigen specificity is unknown. Assay used: immunoSEQ multiplex PCR; TCRdb lists only in-frame clones, some missing. The table includes about 120,000 clones, around 81% detected once. Indicated time point: blood 2 weeks post-SBRT. The sample's treatment: 15 Gy SBRT to primary tumor, nephrectomy 4 weeks later. Radiation-treated patients gave blood at baseline, week 2 and week 4. The patient's renal cell carcinoma had clear cell pathology. The data belong to a study of radiation and T cells in renal cell carcinoma. The CDR3 length is 14 residues. Trimming removed 2 bases at V and 2 bases at J, with 10 bases between. CDR1 is LNHDA, CDR2 SQIVND, per germline (reference sequence). Overall study findings and caveats: No pretreatment tumor biopsies were available for baseline clonotypes. Top tumor clonotypes rose in blood 2 weeks post-radiation, then contracted.

The chain uses TRBV19 and TRBJ2-7, with D perhaps matching TRBD1 (5 bases). This sequence was found in a man aged 45-65 years with renal cell carcinoma. The sequencing here drew on blood, taken from a patient whose treatment included radiotherapy and nephrectomy. The CDR3 spells CASSITRQTYEQYF. CDR3 nucleotides: TGTGCCAGTAGTATAACCCGACAGACCTACGAGCAGTACTTC.